These 11 T cell receptor beta chains were sequenced from one sample in a study of Tregs in tolerant kidney transplant recipients. Libraries were prepared by immunoSEQ multiplex PCR; TCRdb keeps only in-frame clonotypes and omits some of them. This table holds tens of thousands of clones. The sample here was CD8+ T cells from blood, taken before the transplant. The receptors originated from a human donor who received a combined kidney and bone marrow transplant.

With respect to this clone: At one boundary the junction diverges from the germline segment, which might be a read error. This same CDR3 is encoded by further DNA sequences in the sample. Incomplete CDR3 DNA: TGTGCCAGTAGCATAGGAGCCTCTAGAACTGAAGAGACC. This sequence encodes CASSIGASRTEET. The entire CDR3 sequence reads CASSIGASRTEETQYF. The chain employs TRBV19 and TRBJ2-5; D remains ambiguous. The read falls 3 residues short of the CDR3 end, and the missing part is taken from the germline J gene. The CDR3 is made up of 16 amino acids. CDR1 is LNHDA and CDR2 is SQIVND in the germline V gene (reference sequence).

To note about this clone: The CDR3 extends 3 residues past the end of the read, so its final part is completed from the germline J gene. This rearrangement joins TRBV5-1 to TRBJ2-7; 8 nucleotides line up with TRBD1. This CDR3 spans 13 amino acids. Germline-derived CDR1 and CDR2 are SGHRS and YFSETQ. V shed 4 bases and J 3 bases; nucleotides not matched to a gene: 3. The CDR3 region is CASSTGQGYEQYF. The sequenced part of the CDR3 DNA is TGCGCCAGCAGCACAGGACAGGGCTACGAG.

A note on this clone: The read halts 3 residues ahead of the CDR3 end, with the missing end drawn from the germline J gene. The V gene is TRBV19, the J gene TRBJ2-7; TRBD2 agrees at 9 bases. The CDR3 consists of 14 residues. Germline CDR1 is LNHDA and CDR2 is SQIVND (reference sequence). V dropped 5 bases and J dropped 6; count of bases not matched to a gene: 8. The sequenced part of the CDR3 DNA is TGTGCCAGTAGTGCTAGCGGGACTGGCGGCGAG. This translates into CASSASGTGGE. Given in full, the CDR3 is CASSASGTGGEQYF.

Details on this clone: Read sequence stops 3 residues before the CDR3 end, and the germline J gene provides the missing end. The gene calls are TRBV5-1 and TRBJ2-3; the match to TRBD2 covers 9 bases. The CDR3 sequence is 16 residues long. V was clipped by 1 base and J by 3 bases; unmatched bases: 6. The germline CDR1 and CDR2 sequences are SGHRS and YFSETQ. CDR3: CASSLNLAGRTDTQYF. CDR3 DNA (partial): TGCGCCAGCAGCTTGAACCTAGCGGGGCGTACAGATACG.

With regard to this clone: The read falls 3 residues short of the CDR3 end, and the missing part is taken from the germline J gene. The gene calls are TRBV19 and TRBJ1-5; D call uncertain. The CDR3 sequence is 17 residues long. Deletions cut 1 base from V and 1 base from J, with 14 bases between. Germline V lookup: CDR1 LNHDA, CDR2 SQIVND (reference sequence). CDR3 bases read: TGTGCCAGTAGTATAGCCCCCTGGGCGCCCAGCAATCAGCCC. This translates into CASSIAPWAPSNQP. The entire CDR3 protein is CASSIAPWAPSNQPQHF.

Of note for this clone: The read ends 3 residues early relative to the CDR3; the germline J gene fills the gap. The chain has TRBV10-3 and TRBJ2-1; the match to TRBD2 covers 12 bases. The junction had 3 bases not matched to a gene; V was cut back by 6 bases and J by 0 bases. Germline V gene sequence: CDR1 ENHRY, CDR2 SYGVKD. This CDR3 comprises 16 residues. CDR3 residues: CAIRKTSGSSYNEQFF. The CDR3 DNA, read in part, is TGTGCCATCAGGAAGACTAGCGGGAGCTCCTACAATGAG.

A remark on this clone: Read data end 3 residues before the CDR3 end; the end is taken from the germline J gene. The chain couples TRBV20-1 to TRBJ2-1, with D possibly TRBD2 on 6 matching bases. This CDR3 spans 14 amino acids. CDR1 is DFQATT, CDR2 SNEGSKA, per germline (reference sequence). V was trimmed by 5 bases and J by 7 bases, leaving 18 bases between them. The covered CDR3 bases are TGCAGTGCTTCCCAAGTCCTGGAGGGGAATGAG. This gives the protein CSASQVLEGNE. The entire CDR3 sequence reads CSASQVLEGNEQFF.

Concerning this clone itself: The missing CDR3 end, 3 residues past where the read stops, is filled in from the germline J gene. V is TRBV20-1 and J is TRBJ2-7; D is uncertain. The CDR3 spans 16 residues. Germline V lookup: CDR1 DFQATT, CDR2 SNEGSKA (reference sequence). Trimming stripped 0 bases from V and 2 bases from J, with 17 bases between. The part of the CDR3 DNA that was read is TGCAGTGCTAGAGATCTTAGGCAGGTTTTTACCTACGAG. It yields the protein CSARDLRQVFTYE. The CDR3 as a whole reads CSARDLRQVFTYEQYF.

A word on this clone: The missing CDR3 end, 3 residues past where the read stops, is filled in from the germline J gene. The chain employs TRBV9 and TRBJ2-5; 10 bases are shared with TRBD1. The J segment lost 5 bases and the V segment lost 5 bases, leaving 3 bases of the junction unmatched. This CDR3 is built from 13 residues. Germline V lookup: CDR1 SGDLS, CDR2 YYNGEE. CDR3 amino acids: CASRGQGQETQYF. CDR3 DNA (partial): TGTGCCAGCAGGGGACAGGGGCAGGAGACC.

This chain's CDR3 is CASSLRQGMNTEAFF. CDR3 DNA (partial): TGCGCCAGCAGCTTGAGACAGGGGATGAACACTGAA. The chain has TRBV5-1 and TRBJ1-1; 8 positions match TRBD1. The read ends 3 residues early relative to the CDR3; the germline J gene fills the gap. The CDR3 loop spans 15 amino acids. Germline CDR1 is SGHRS and CDR2 is YFSETQ. With 1 base clipped from V and 0 bases from J, the junction kept 2 bases outside the gene matches.

Details on this clone: From the germline J gene comes the end of the CDR3, since the read stops 3 residues before it. The V gene is TRBV5-6, the J gene TRBJ2-7, with D perhaps TRBD2 (6 bases). This CDR3 spans 13 amino acids. The ends were cut back, 0 bases at V and 4 bases at J, with 8 bases in the middle. Germline CDR1 and CDR2: SGHDT and YYEEEE. The CDR3 DNA, read in part, is TGTGCCAGCAGCTTGGGACTAGGTTACGAG. Translation: CASSLGLGYE. The entire CDR3 sequence reads CASSLGLGYEQYF.